The entry below gives a single TCR beta chain sequence along with its context. TCRdb reprocessed the RT-PCR reads with MiXCR, giving one entry per CDR3 protein. The sample holds about 680,000 distinct CDR3 sequences, 12% to 15% seen once. The CDR3 spans 12 residues. V lost 11 bases and J lost 4; bases outside the gene matches: 5. This TCR came from a female donor in good health, serving as a healthy control. Sequenced: memory CD4+ T cells from blood. This chain joins TRBV12-3 or TRBV12-4 and TRBJ2-1; TRBD2 matches at 7 bases. The DNA for the CDR3 is TGTGCCGTAAAGCGGGGTTACAATGAGCAGTTCTTC. It is translated as CAVKRGYNEQFF.